This T cell receptor (beta chain) stems from a study of T cell changes during pregnancy in multiple sclerosis. The CDR3 runs to 15 residues. CDR1 is SGDLS, CDR2 YYNGEE, per germline. With 0 bases clipped from V and 2 bases from J, the junction kept 2 bases outside the gene matches. Assay used: immunoSEQ multiplex PCR; TCRdb lists only in-frame clones, some missing. The table shows roughly 52,000 clones, with 94% occurring only once. J is TRBJ2-7 and V is TRBV9, with 10 positions matching TRBD1. The receptor's source is a female donor with multiple sclerosis, enrolled in a pregnancy study. The sequencing here drew on CD8+ T cells from peripheral blood mononuclear cells, taken in the third trimester of pregnancy. This chain's CDR3 is CASSVEGTGAYEQYF. The CDR3, as DNA: TGTGCCAGCAGCGTAGAGGGGACAGGGGCCTACGAGCAGTACTTC.